This TCR beta chain was captured by sequencing in a study of cytomegalovirus exposure and HLA in healthy donors. Whole-study findings and limits: Among the CMV-associated chains, three were confirmed in vitro as specific for CMV antigens. In a later analysis, specific HLA alleles were associated with some 16,000 TCR beta sequences at a 0.05 false discovery rate.

Trimming at V came to 4 bases and at J to 2 bases, leaving 7 bases not matched to a gene. Germline V gene data show CDR1 as SGDLS and CDR2 as YYNGEE. CDR3 length: 16 amino acids. PCR was performed using 60 Vbeta and 13 Jbeta primers. The repertoire was sequenced with immunoSEQ multiplex PCR; TCRdb's copy has only in-frame clones and lacks some. The sample has some 170,000 clones, 70% to 80% seen once. As for this clone: Its target is unknown.

Specimen: PBMCs. V is TRBV9 and J is TRBJ1-2; 11 bases are a match to TRBD1. This TCR came from a male donor in good health and CMV-seronegative. This CDR3 reads CASSPTGTGGNYGYTF. The CDR3 DNA sequence: TGTGCCAGCAGCCCGACCGGGACAGGGGGGAACTATGGCTACACCTTC.